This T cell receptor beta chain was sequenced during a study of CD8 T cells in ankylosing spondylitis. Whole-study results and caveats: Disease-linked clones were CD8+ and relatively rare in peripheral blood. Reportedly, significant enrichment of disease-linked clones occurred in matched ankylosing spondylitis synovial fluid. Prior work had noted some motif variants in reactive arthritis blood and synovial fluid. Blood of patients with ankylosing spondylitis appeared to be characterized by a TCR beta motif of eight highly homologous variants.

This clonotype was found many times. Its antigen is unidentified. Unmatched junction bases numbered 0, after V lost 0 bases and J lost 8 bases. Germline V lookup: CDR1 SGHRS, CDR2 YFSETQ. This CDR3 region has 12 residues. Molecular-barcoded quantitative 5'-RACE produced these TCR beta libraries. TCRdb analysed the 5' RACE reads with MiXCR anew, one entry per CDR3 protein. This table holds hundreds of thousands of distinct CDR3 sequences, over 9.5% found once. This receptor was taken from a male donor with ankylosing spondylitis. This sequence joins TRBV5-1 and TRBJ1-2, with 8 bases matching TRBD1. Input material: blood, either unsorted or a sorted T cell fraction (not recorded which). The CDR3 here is CASSLAGGGYTF. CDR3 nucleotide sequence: TGCGCCAGCAGCTTGGCAGGGGGCGGCTACACCTTC.